The TCR beta chain described here comes from a study of T cell responses to AZD1222 COVID-19 vaccine. Overall study: Both about-4-week and about-12-week second-dose recipients were combined. General study points: Dominant CD4 TCR responses targeted spike regions 160-218 and 743-854. Reports say nearly half of spike-specific TCRs go after unmutated variant regions.

Sequencing was performed with immunoSEQ multiplex PCR; in TCRdb, only in-frame clones are kept and a portion is missing. The profile shows roughly 150,000 clones, roughly 89% of them singletons. For this clone: Antigen specificity is unknown.

Germline loops: CDR1 LNHDA, CDR2 SQIVND (reference sequence). Trimming cost V 7 bases and J 7 bases; bases outside gene matches: 5. This CDR3 is 14 amino acids long. This sequence originates from an adult in good health. This chain uses TRBV19 with TRBJ1-6; 9 nucleotides align to TRBD1. The sample was peripheral blood, taken on day 0 of AZD1222 vaccination. For the CDR3, the DNA is TGTGCCAGTACGTGGGGACAGGGCAATTCACCCCTCCACTTT. Translated, it gives CASTWGQGNSPLHF.